This T cell receptor (beta chain) was documented in a study of blood T cell repertoires in COVID-19 (dated by TCRdb to 2020 to 2022). Looking at the study overall: Samples from collaborators originated in the United States, Italy and Spain and spanned both the acute and convalescent phases of COVID-19. The samples were drawn from two sources: the first 160 participants of the ongoing ImmuneRACE study, and fewer than 1,500 subjects contributed by 6 global collaborators. HLA class I and class II types, where available, came from metadata supplied by the sample provider rather than from assay-based typing. The repertoires were released in a freely available public database meant as a resource for research on the immune response to SARS-CoV-2. Deeply sampled blood TCRbeta repertoires from subjects exposed to, actively infected with, or recovered from COVID-19 were included in the dataset. The material from the prospective study consisted of cDNA or gDNA derived from T cells, B-cell-depleted T cells, or PBMCs. The sample metadata nearly always contained a de-identified subject ID, COVID-19 status, age in years and sex. General conclusions and limits of the study: How much clinical and demographic metadata was included differed by source and by participant, and the metadata was provided uncurated.

This clone was detected a few times. Its specific antigen is unknown. The record has no base qualities; no much larger clone is one base away. TCRbeta CDR3 regions were amplified from genomic DNA using the immunoSEQ Assay, a bias-controlled multiplex PCR. On the study's bioinformatics: Within the assay, amplification of reference gene primers was used to estimate how many nucleated cells each sample contained. Sequence reads were collapsed and filtered to measure the absolute abundance of every unique TCRbeta CDR3 rearrangement. For each sample, productive Simpson clonality was calculated by taking the square root of Simpson's diversity index across productive rearrangements. TCRdb limited this immuneACCESS table to in-frame rearrangements with V and J called. A share of clones is missing; checked studies link under half to unresolved V genes, and the rest is unexplained. V and J calls and clone size are given by that table; D and trimming were obtained from the DNA. In this sample the table shows 200,000 to 300,000 clones, about 85% of which occur a single time. Clones ranked in the top ten supply roughly 3% of the sample.

Taken from cysteine to phenylalanine, the CDR3 has 16 residues. Only the CDR3 DNA stays, 48 bases, in frame from base 1. Trimming at the junction amounts to 1 base on V and 7 bases on J, and the germline ends lie 20 bases apart. CDR1 SGHNT and CDR2 YYREEE are derived from the germline V gene (reference sequence). Collaborating institutions collected whole blood in K2EDTA tubes following their own protocols. Collaborator samples were shipped for TCRbeta analysis as frozen whole blood, isolated PBMCs, or DNA extracted from either sample type. The sequenced material came from peripheral blood. The chain joins TRBV5-4 to TRBJ1-1; matching of 5 bases hints at TRBD1 as the D gene. This receptor was taken from a young man with active or convalescent COVID-19. The CDR3 here reads CASSLFGVAGSGEAFF. The nucleotide sequence reads TGTGCCAGCAGCTTGTTTGGGGTGGCAGGGTCGGGTGAAGCTTTCTTT.